The source of this T cell receptor beta chain is a study of cytomegalovirus exposure and HLA in healthy donors. Study-wide background: Early released data had around 88 million unique TCRs, all coming from HLA-typed donors.

Trimming took off 2 bases at V and 4 bases at J, with 14 bases between the two ends. This CDR3 has 15 amino acids. Germline CDR1 reads SGDLS; CDR2 reads YYNGEE. General study results and limits: The classifier reportedly diagnosed cytomegalovirus status with high sensitivity and specificity. Approximately 160 TCR beta chains were listed as cytomegalovirus-associated. Among immune exposure information, only CMV serostatus was available.

This PCR relied on a set of 60 Vbeta primers and 13 Jbeta primers. Clones were sequenced by immunoSEQ multiplex PCR, and TCRdb holds only the in-frame ones, with some missing. Of roughly 190,000 clones in the sample, about 77% are singletons; the top ten hold 2.1%. Worth noting for this clone: Its antigen remains unidentified.

The chain couples TRBV9 to TRBJ2-3; maybe TRBD2 (5 bases). Material for sequencing was PBMCs. The source is a young woman in good health and CMV-seropositive. The CDR3 spells CASSVRGSMADTQYF. DNA for the CDR3: TGTGCCAGCAGCGTCCGGGGATCCATGGCAGATACGCAGTATTTT.